This TCR beta chain was identified during a study of CD8 T cells in Susac syndrome. A quantity of roughly 0.5 to 1 ug RNA underwent reverse transcription using random hexamers. TCRdb redid the calling of the immunoSEQ multiplex PCR reads with MiXCR, one entry per CDR3 protein. The sample includes about 300,000 distinct CDR3 sequences, 65% to 90% of them seen just once. Trimming stripped 11 bases from V and 4 bases from J, with 13 bases between. Germline V gene lookup returns CDR1 MNHEY and CDR2 SVGEGT. CDR3 length: 12 amino acids. This chain connects TRBV6-2 or TRBV6-3 to TRBJ2-3; D unclear. The source is a human donor with multiple sclerosis. The sequenced sample was CD8+ T cells from PBMCs. CDR3 DNA: TGTGCCTCCAGATCTCCCGCAGATACGCAGTATTTT. Translating gives CASRSPADTQYF.